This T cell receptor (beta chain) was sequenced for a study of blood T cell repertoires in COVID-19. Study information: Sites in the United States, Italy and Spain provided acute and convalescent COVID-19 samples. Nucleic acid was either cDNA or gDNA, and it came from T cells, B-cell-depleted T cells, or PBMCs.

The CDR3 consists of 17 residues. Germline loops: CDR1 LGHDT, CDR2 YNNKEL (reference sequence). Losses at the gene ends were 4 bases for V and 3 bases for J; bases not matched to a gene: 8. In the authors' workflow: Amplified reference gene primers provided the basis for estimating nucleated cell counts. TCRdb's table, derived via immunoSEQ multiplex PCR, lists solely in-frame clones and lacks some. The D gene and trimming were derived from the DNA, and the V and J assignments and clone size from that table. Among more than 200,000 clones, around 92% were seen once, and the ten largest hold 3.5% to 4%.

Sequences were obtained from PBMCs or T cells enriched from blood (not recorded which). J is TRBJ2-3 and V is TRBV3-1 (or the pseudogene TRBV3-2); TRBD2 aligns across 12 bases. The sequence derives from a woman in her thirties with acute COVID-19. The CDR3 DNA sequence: TGTGCCAGCAGCCCCAGGGGCCTAGCGGGGGGGACAGATACGCAGTATTTT. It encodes CASSPRGLAGGTDTQYF.